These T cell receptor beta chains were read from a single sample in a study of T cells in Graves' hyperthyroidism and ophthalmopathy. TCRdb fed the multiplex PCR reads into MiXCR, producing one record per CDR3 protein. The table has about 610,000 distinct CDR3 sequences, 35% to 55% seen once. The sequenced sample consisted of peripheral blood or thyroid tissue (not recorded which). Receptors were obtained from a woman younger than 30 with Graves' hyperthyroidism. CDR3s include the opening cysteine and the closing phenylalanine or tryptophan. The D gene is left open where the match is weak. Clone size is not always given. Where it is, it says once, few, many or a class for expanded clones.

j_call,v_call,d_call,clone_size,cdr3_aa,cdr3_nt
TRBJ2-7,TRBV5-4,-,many,CASSLRGASSSYEQYF,TGTGCCAGCAGCTTGAGGGGGGCTAGCAGTTCCTACGAGCAGTACTTC
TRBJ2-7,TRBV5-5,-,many,CASSTAGAQRLEQYF,TGTGCCAGCAGCACAGCAGGAGCCCAGCGTTTAGAGCAGTACTTC
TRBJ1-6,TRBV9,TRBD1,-,CASSARTGVKSPLHF,TGTGCCAGCAGCGCACGGACAGGGGTTAAATCACCCCTCCACTTT
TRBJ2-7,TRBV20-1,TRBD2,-,CSAGGLAGGSDEQYF,TGCAGTGCGGGCGGACTAGCGGGAGGGTCCGACGAGCAGTACTTC
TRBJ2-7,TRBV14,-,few,CASSHRQGNGEQYF,TGTGCCAGCAGCCATCGGCAGGGAAACGGCGAGCAGTACTTC
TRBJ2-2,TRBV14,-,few,CASSRWGELFF,TGTGCCAGCAGCCGTTGGGGGGAGCTGTTTTTT
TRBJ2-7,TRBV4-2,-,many,CASSQDWYYEQYF,TGTGCCAGCAGCCAAGACTGGTACTACGAGCAGTACTTC
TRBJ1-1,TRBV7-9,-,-,CASSLGAGVDTEAFF,TGTGCCAGCAGCTTGGGCGCGGGGGTAGACACTGAAGCTTTCTTT
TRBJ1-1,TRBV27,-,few,CASSSYRDGSPALGAFF,TGTGCCAGCAGTTCCTACAGGGATGGCTCCCCGGCGCTAGGAGCTTTCTTT
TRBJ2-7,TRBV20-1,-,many,CSARGDTNYEQYF,TGCAGTGCTAGAGGGGACACAAACTACGAGCAGTACTTC
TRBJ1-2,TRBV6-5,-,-,CASSFRTEYGYTF,TGTGCCAGCAGTTTTCGGACAGAGTATGGCTACACCTTC